This entry lists 2 T cell receptor beta chains sequenced from one sample in a study of Graves' ophthalmopathy and Graves' hyperthyroidism. Scientists amplified the TCR beta CDR3 regions from RNA transcripts. The first-round RT-PCR employed HTBI primers together with the Qiagen OneStep RT-PCR kit. A multiplex PCR was then performed as the second round. TCRdb fed the multiplex PCR reads into MiXCR, producing one record per CDR3 protein. The sample contains about half a million distinct CDR3 sequences, roughly an eighth of which appear only once. Sequences were obtained from blood. Receptor source: a woman between 25 and 40 years old with Graves' ophthalmopathy.

This clonotype was seen many times. The chain employs TRBV28 and TRBJ2-7; D uncertain. The germline CDR1 and CDR2 sequences are MDHEN and SYDVKM. There are 13 residues in the CDR3. The ends were cut back, 6 bases at V and 4 bases at J, with 13 bases in the middle. CDR3 nucleotides: TGTGCCAGCAGCACTCCCGACCATTACGAGCAGTACTTC. Its translation is CASSTPDHYEQYF.

This clonotype occurred many times. The chain is built from TRBV19 and TRBJ1-5; D remains unclear. V shed 3 bases and J shed 6 bases, with 12 bases lying between them. The CDR3 has 14 residues. The germline gives CDR1 LNHDA, CDR2 SQIVND (reference sequence). CDR3 loop: CASSILLGPQPQHF. Here the CDR3 DNA reads TGTGCCAGTAGTATCCTCCTAGGCCCTCAGCCCCAGCATTTT.